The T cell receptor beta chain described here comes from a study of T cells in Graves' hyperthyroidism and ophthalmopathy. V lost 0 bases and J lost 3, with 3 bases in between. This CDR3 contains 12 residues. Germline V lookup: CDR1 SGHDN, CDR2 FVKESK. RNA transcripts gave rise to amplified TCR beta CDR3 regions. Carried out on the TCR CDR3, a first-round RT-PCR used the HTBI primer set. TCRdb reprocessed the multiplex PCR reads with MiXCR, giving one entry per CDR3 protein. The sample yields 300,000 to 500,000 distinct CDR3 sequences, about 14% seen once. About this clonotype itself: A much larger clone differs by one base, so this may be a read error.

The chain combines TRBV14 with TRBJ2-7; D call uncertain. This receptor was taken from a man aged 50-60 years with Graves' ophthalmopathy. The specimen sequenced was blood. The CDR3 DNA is TGTGCCAGCAGCCAAGAGTACTACGAGCAGTACTTC. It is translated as CASSQEYYEQYF.